This T cell receptor beta chain came from a study of blood T cell repertoires in COVID-19. Overall study: The samples span acute and convalescent COVID-19 from the United States, Italy and Spain. Sources were T cells, B-cell-depleted T cells, or PBMCs; the material itself was cDNA or gDNA.

Per the original methods: The authors estimated nucleated cell counts from reference gene primer amplification. Using immunoSEQ multiplex PCR, the repertoire was profiled, and TCRdb retains in-frame clones only, with some absent. That table supplies the V and J calls and clone size; D and trimming were determined from the DNA. The table shows 35,000 to 45,000 clones, with 79% occurring only once. Trimming stripped 4 bases from V and 4 bases from J, with 15 bases between. The CDR3 is 16 amino acids. The germline gives CDR1 SGHNT, CDR2 YYREEE (reference sequence). The sequenced sample was peripheral blood. The gene calls are TRBV5-4 and TRBJ2-6; weak D call: TRBD2 (5 bases). This sequence originates from a man aged 65 to 79 with acute or convalescent COVID-19. The CDR3 spells CASSPLEGSGANVLTF. For the CDR3, the DNA is TGTGCCAGCAGCCCCTTAGAGGGCTCAGGGGCCAACGTCCTGACTTTC.